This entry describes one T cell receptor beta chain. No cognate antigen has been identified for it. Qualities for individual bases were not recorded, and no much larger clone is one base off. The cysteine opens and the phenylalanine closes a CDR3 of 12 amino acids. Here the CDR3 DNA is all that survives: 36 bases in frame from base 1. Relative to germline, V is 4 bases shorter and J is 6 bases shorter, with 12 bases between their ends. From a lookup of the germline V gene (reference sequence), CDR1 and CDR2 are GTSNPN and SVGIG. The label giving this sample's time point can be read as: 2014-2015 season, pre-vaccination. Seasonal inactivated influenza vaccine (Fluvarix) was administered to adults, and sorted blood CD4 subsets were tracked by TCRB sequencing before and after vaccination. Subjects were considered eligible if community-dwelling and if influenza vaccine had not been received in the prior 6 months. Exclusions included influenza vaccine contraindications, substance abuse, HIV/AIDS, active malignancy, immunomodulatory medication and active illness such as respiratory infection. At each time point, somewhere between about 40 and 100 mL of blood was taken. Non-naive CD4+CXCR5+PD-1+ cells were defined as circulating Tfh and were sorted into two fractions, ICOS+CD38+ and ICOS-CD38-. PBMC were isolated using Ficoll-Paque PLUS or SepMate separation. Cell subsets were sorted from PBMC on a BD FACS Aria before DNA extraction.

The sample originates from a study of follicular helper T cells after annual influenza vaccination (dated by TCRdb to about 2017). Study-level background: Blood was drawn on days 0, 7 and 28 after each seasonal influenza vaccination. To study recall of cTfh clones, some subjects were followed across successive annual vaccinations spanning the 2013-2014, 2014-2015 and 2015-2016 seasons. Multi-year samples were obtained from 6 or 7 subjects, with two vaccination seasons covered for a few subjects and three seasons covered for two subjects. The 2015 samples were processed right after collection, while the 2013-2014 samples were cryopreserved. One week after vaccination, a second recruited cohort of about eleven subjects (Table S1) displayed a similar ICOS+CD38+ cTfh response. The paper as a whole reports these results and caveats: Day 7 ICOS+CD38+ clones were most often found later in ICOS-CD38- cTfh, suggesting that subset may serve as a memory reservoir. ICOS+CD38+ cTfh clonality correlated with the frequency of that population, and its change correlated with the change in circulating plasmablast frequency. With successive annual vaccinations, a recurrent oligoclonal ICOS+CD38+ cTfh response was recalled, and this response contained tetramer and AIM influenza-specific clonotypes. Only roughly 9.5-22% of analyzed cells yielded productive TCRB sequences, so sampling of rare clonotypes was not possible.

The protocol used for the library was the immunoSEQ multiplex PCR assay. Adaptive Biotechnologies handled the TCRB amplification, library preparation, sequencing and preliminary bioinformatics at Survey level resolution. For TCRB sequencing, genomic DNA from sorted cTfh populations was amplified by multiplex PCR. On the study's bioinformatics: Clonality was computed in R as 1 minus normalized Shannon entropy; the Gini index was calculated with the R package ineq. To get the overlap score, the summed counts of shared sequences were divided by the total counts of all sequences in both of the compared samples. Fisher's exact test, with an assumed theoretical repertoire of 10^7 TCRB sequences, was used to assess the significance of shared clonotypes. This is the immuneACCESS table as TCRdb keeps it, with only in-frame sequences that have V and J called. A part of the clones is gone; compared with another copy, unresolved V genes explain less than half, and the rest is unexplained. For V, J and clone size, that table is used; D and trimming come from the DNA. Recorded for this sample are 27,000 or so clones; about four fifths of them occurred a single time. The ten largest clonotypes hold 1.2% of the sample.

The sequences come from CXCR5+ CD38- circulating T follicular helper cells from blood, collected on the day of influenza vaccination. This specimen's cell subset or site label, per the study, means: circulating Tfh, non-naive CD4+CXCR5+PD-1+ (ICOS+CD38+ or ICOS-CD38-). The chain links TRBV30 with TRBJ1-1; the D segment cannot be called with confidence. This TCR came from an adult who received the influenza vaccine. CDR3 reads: CAWTGDWAEAFF. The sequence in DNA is TGTGCCTGGACCGGCGACTGGGCTGAAGCTTTCTTT.